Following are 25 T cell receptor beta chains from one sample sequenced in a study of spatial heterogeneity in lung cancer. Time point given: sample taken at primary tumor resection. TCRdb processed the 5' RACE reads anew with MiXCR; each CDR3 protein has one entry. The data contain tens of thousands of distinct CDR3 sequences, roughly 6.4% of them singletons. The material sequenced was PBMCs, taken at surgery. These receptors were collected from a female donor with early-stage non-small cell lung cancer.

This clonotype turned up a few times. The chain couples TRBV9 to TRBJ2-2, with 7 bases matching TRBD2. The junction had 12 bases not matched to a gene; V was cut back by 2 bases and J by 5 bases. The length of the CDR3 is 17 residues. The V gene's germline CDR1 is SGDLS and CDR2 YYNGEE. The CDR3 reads CASSVAPLGRGTGELFF. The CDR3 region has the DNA TGTGCCAGCAGCGTTGCCCCCCTAGGGAGGGGAACCGGGGAGCTGTTTTTT.

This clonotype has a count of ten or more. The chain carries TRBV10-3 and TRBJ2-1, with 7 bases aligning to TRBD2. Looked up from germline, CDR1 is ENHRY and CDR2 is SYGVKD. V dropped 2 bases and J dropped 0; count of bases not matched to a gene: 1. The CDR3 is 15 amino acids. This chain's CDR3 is CAISEAGDSYNEQFF. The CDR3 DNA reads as TGTGCCATCAGTGAGGCGGGAGACTCCTACAATGAGCAGTTCTTC.

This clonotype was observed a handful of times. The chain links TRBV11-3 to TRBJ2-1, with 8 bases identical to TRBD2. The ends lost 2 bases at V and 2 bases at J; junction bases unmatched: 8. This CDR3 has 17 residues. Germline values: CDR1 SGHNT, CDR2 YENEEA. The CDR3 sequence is CASSLYSGMGAYNEQFF. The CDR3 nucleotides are TGTGCCAGCAGCTTATATAGCGGGATGGGGGCCTACAATGAGCAGTTCTTC.

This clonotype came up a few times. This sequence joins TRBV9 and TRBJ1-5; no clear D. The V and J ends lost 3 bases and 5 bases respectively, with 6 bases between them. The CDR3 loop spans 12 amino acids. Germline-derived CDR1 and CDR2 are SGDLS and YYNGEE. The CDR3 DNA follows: TGTGCCAGCAGCGCCGGGGATCAGCCCCAGCATTTT. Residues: CASSAGDQPQHF.

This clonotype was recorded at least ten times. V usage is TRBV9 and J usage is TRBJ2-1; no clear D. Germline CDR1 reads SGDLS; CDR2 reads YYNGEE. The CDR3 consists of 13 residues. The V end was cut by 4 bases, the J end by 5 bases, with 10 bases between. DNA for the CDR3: TGTGCCAGCAGCCTAGTAGCTGACAATGAGCAGTTCTTC. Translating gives CASSLVADNEQFF.

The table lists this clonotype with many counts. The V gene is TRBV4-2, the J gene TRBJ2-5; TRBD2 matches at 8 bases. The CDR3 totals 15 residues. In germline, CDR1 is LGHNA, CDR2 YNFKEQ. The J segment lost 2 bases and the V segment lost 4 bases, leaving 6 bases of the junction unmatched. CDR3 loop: CASSLQSGGQETQYF. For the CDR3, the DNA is TGTGCCAGCAGCCTTCAGAGCGGGGGACAAGAGACCCAGTACTTC.

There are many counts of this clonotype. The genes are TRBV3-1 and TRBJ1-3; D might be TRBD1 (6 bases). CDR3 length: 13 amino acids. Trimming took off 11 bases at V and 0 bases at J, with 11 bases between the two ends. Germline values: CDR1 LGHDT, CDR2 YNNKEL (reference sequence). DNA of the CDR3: TGTGCCTGTCGACAGGACTCTGGAAACACCATATATTTT. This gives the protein CACRQDSGNTIYF.

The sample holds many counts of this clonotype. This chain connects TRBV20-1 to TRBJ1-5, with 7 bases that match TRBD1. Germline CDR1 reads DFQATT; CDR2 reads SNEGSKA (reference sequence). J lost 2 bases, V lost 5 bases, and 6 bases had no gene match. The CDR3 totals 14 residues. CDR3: CSALGQLGNQPQHF. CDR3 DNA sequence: TGCAGTGCTTTGGGACAGCTGGGCAATCAGCCCCAGCATTTT.

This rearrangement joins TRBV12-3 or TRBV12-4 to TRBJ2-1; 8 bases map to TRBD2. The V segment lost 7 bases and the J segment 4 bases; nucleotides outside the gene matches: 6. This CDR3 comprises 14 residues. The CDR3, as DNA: TGTGCCAGCACCAAGCGGGAGACTTACAATGAGCAGTTCTTC. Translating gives CASTKRETYNEQFF.

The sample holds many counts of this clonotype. This chain's CDR3 is CASSRGATQYF. The CDR3 DNA is TGTGCCAGCAGCCGGGGGGCTACGCAGTATTTT. J is TRBJ2-3 and V is TRBV12-3 or TRBV12-4, with D possibly matching TRBD2 (7 bases). Trimming took 6 bases from V and 8 from J, leaving 9 bases between them. The CDR3 has 11 residues.

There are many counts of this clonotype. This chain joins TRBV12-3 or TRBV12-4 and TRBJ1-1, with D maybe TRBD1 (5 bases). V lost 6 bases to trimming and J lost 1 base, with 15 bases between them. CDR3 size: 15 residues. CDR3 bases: TGTGCCAGCAGCGTCGGGGGAGGCACGAACACTGAAGCTTTCTTT. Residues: CASSVGGGTNTEAFF.

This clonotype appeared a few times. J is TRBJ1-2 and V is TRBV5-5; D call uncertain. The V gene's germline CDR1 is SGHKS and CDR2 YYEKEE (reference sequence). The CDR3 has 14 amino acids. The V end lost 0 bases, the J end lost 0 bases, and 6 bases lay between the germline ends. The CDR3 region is CASSLAESNYGYTF. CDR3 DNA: TGTGCCAGCAGCTTGGCAGAATCTAACTATGGCTACACCTTC.

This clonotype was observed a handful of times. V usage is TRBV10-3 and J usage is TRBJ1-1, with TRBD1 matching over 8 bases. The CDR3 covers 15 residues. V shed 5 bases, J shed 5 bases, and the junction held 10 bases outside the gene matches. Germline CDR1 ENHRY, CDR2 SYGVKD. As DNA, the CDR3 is TGTGCCATCAGTCCCACGACAGGGGAGGGAACTGAAGCTTTCTTT. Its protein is CAISPTTGEGTEAFF.

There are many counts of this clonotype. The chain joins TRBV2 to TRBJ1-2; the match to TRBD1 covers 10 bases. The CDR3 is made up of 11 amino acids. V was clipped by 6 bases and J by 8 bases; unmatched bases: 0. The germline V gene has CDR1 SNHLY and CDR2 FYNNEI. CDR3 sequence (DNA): TGTGCCAGCAGGACAGGGGGCGGCTACACCTTC. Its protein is CASRTGGGYTF.

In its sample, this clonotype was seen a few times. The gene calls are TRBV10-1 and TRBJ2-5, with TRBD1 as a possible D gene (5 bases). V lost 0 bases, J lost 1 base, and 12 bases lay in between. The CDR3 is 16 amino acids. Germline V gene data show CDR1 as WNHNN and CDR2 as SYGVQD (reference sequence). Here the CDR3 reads CASSESVGQFQETQYF. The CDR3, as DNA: TGCGCCAGCAGTGAGTCGGTGGGGCAGTTCCAAGAGACCCAGTACTTC.

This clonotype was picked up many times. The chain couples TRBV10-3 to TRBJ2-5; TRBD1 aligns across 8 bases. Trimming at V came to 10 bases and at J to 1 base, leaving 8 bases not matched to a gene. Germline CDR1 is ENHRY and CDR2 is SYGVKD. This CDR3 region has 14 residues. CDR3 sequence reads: CASRQGTLQETQYF. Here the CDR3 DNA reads TGTGCCAGCCGACAGGGGACCCTCCAAGAGACCCAGTACTTC.

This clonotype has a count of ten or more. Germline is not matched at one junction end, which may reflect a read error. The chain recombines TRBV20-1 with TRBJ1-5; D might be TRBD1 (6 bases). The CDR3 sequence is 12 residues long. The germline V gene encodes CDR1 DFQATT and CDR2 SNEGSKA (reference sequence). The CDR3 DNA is TGTACCGGACAGTCCGGAGCTGGACCCCAGCATTTT. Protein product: CTGQSGAGPQHF.

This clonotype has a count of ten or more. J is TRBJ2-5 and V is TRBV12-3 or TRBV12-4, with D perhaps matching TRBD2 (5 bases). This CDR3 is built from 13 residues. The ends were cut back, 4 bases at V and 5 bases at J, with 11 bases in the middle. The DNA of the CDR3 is TGTGCCAGCAGTTCGGGATTCTGGGAGACCCAGTACTTC. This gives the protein CASSSGFWETQYF.

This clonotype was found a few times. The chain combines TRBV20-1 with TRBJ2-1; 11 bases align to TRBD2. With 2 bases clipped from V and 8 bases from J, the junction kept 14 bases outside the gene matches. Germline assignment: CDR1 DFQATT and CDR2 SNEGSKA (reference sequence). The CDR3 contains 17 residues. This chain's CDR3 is CSARHISGGASGDEQFF. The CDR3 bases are TGCAGTGCTAGACACATTAGCGGGGGGGCTTCGGGCGATGAGCAGTTCTTC.

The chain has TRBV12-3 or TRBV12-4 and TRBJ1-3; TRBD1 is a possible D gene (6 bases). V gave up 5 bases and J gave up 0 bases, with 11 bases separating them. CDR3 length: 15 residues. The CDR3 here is CASSPTGLSGNTIYF. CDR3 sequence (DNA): TGTGCCAGCAGTCCCACAGGGCTCTCTGGAAACACCATATATTTT.

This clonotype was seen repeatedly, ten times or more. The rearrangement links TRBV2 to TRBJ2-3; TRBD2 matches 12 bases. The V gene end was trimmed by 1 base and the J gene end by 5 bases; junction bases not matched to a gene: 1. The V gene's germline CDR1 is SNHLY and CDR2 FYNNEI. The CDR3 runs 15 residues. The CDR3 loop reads CASSEGLAGEDTQYF. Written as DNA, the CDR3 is TGTGCCAGCAGTGAAGGACTAGCGGGAGAAGATACGCAGTATTTT.

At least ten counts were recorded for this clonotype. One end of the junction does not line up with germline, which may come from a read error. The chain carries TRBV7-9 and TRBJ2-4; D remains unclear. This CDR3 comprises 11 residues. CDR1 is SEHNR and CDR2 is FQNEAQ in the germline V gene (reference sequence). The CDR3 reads CASSLTPNLVF. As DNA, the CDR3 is TGTGCCAGCAGCTTAACACCGAACCTCGTTTTC.

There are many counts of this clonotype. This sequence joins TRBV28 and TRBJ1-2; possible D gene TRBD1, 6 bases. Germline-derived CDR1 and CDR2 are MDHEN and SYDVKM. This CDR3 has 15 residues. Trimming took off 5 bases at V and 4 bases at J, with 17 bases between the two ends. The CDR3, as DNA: TGTGCCAGCAGTCTCTACAGGGATGAAGCCTATGGCTACACCTTC. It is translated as CASSLYRDEAYGYTF.

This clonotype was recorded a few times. CDR3 sequence: CASSVANSNQPQHF. In DNA form, the CDR3 reads TGTGCCAGCAGCGTAGCAAATAGCAATCAGCCCCAGCATTTT. The genes are TRBV9 and TRBJ1-5; D call uncertain. V lost 0 bases and J 0 bases, leaving 4 bases between the germline ends. This CDR3 is built from 14 residues. The germline V gene encodes CDR1 SGDLS and CDR2 YYNGEE.

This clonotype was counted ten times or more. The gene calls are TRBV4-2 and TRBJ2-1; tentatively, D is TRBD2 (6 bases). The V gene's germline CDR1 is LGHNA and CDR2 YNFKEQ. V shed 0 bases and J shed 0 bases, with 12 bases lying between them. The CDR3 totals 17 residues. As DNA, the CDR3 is TGTGCCAGCAGCCAAGATCCCGGGACTGACTCCTACAATGAGCAGTTCTTC. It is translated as CASSQDPGTDSYNEQFF.